This TCR beta chain appears in the sequencing data of a study of T cells after yellow fever vaccination. About the research overall: Fractions with few cells were prepared using SMART-Seq v4 Ultra Low Input. The study, taken as a whole, reports: Sorted repertoires could include abundant contaminating clonotypes from bulk cells. Only a minor proportion of clonotypes was detected across both CD4 and CD8 compartments.

This clonotype has more than one count but fewer than ten. Its antigen is unidentified. Each CDR3 protein is one row after TCRdb ran MiXCR on the 5' RACE reads. This table has some 600,000 distinct CDR3 sequences, about 12% appearing once. CDR3 length equals 15 residues. The germline V gene has CDR1 SNHLY and CDR2 FYNNEI. J gave up 9 bases and V 3 bases, and 6 bases lay outside the gene matches. The TCR originated in a man aged 25-45 years who received the YFV17D yellow fever vaccine. Material: PBMCs, obtained on the day of the yellow fever booster vaccination. The chain recombines TRBV2 with TRBJ2-1; 12 bases match TRBD2. In DNA form, the CDR3 reads TGTGCCAGCAGTGACCTAGCGGGAGGGTGGGGTGAGCAGTTCTTC. Encoded protein: CASSDLAGGWGEQFF. The full variable domain, completed using reference TRBV2 and TRBJ2-1, is EPEVTQTPSHQVTQMGQEVILRCVPISNHLYFYWYRQILGQKVEFLVSFYNNEISEKSEIFDDQFSVERPDGSNFTLKIRSTKLEDSAMYFCASSDLAGGWGEQFFGPGTRLTVL.